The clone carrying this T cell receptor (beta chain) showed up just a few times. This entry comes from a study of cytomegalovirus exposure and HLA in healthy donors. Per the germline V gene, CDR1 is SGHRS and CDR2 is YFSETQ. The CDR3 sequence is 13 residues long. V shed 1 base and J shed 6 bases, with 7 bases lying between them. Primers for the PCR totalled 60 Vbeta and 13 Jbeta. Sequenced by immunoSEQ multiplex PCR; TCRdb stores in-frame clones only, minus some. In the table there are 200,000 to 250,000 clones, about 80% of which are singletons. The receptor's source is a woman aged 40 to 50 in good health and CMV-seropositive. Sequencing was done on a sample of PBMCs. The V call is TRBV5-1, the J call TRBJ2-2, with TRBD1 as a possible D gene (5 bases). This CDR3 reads CASSLRGAGELFF. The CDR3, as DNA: TGCGCCAGCAGCTTGAGGGGTGCCGGGGAGCTGTTTTTT.